What follows are 20 T cell receptor beta chains derived from one specimen sequenced in a study of human T cells and chemical hapten exposure. Documented time point: patch test 2, 6 weeks after DPC sensitization. As for treatment: therapeutic diphenylcyclopropenone sensitization with weekly scalp DPC. TCRdb reanalysed the RACE reads using MiXCR and keeps one entry per CDR3 protein. The data hold 330,000 or so distinct CDR3 sequences, with more than 5% observed a single time. Material: whole blood, obtained in connection with sensitization to the hapten diphenylcyclopropenone (DPC). The receptor source for this set is a woman aged 18-35 years with alopecia areata. Some clones in this sample may be carry-over from other donors' samples.

This clonotype was recorded at least ten times. This rearrangement joins TRBV7-9 to TRBJ1-4, with 9 bases aligning to TRBD1. This CDR3 is built from 16 residues. V was clipped by 4 bases and J by 4 bases; unmatched bases: 7. Germline V gene data show CDR1 as SEHNR and CDR2 as FQNEAQ (reference sequence). The CDR3 region has the DNA TGTGCCAGCAGCTACAACAGGGGGCGCCTTAATGAAAAACTGTTTTTT. This encodes CASSYNRGRLNEKLFF.

This clonotype was counted a few times. The rearrangement uses TRBV6-6 and TRBJ2-4, with TRBD1 as a possible D gene (5 bases). The CDR3 totals 16 residues. Germline CDR1 reads MNHNY; CDR2 reads SVGAGI (reference sequence). The V and J ends lost 4 bases and 0 bases respectively, with 13 bases between them. The CDR3 is CASSSTQGLAKNIQYF. DNA for the CDR3: TGTGCCAGCAGTTCTACTCAGGGCCTAGCCAAAAACATTCAGTACTTC.

On this clonotype: A much larger clone lies a single base off, so this may be a read error. The chain combines TRBV28 with TRBJ1-6; D is uncertain. This CDR3 comprises 14 residues. V lost 5 bases to trimming and J lost 9 bases, with 14 bases between them. Germline CDR1 and CDR2: MDHEN and SYDVKM. The CDR3 bases are TGTGCCAGCAGTCCCGGGAAATCGGTTTCACCCCTCCACTTT. Translating gives CASSPGKSVSPLHF.

This clonotype was seen more than once but under ten times. The rearrangement uses TRBV7-9 and TRBJ1-1, with 7 bases that match TRBD1. The J segment lost 1 base and the V segment lost 2 bases, leaving 4 bases of the junction unmatched. In germline, CDR1 is SEHNR, CDR2 FQNEAQ (reference sequence). The CDR3 runs to 15 residues. CDR3 region: CASSLRGPTNTEAFF. As DNA, the CDR3 is TGTGCCAGCAGCTTAAGGGGGCCGACGAACACTGAAGCTTTCTTT.

The chain employs TRBV7-2 and TRBJ1-2; D is unclear. CDR1 SGHTA and CDR2 FQGNSA come from the germline V gene. Trimming removed 5 bases at V and 8 bases at J, with 12 bases between. The CDR3 sequence is 12 residues long. This CDR3 is CASSVGDRGYTF. The CDR3 nucleotides are TGTGCCAGCAGCGTAGGAGACCGGGGCTACACCTTC. The full variable domain, with the rest looked up from reference TRBV7-2 and TRBJ1-2, is GAGVSQSPSNKVTEKGKDVELRCDPISGHTALYWYRQSLGQGLEFLIYFQGNSAPDKSGLPSDRFSAERTGGSVSTLTIQRTQQEDSAVYLCASSVGDRGYTFGSGTRLTVV.

The chain has TRBV20-1 and TRBJ2-7; TRBD2 aligns across 11 bases. V was clipped by 2 bases and J by 4 bases; unmatched bases: 4. This CDR3 has 14 amino acids. Germline V lookup: CDR1 DFQATT, CDR2 SNEGSKA (reference sequence). The CDR3 bases are TGCAGTGCTAGACTAGCGGGGGGCAAGTACGAGCAGTACTTC. The encoded protein is CSARLAGGKYEQYF.

This clonotype was observed a handful of times. V usage is TRBV24-1 and J usage is TRBJ2-7, with D unresolved. Trimming removed 2 bases at V and 1 base at J, with 5 bases between. This CDR3 spans 13 amino acids. Germline V lookup: CDR1 KGHDR, CDR2 SFDVKD. The CDR3 DNA reads as TGTGCCACCAGTGATTCGCCATCCTACGAGCAGTACTTC. It yields the protein CATSDSPSYEQYF.

The genes are TRBV20-1 and TRBJ2-7, with 10 nucleotides matching TRBD1. CDR1 and CDR2 from the germline V gene are DFQATT and SNEGSKA (reference sequence). V shed 5 bases and J 5 bases; nucleotides not matched to a gene: 6. The CDR3 runs to 13 residues. The CDR3: CSARRDRGNEQYF. Here the CDR3 DNA reads TGCAGTGCTCGCCGGGACAGGGGCAACGAGCAGTACTTC.

Many counts were recorded for this clonotype. The CDR3, as DNA: TGCGCCAGCAGCCAAGATTTGGCGGAGAACACTGAAGCTTTCTTT. Its protein product is CASSQDLAENTEAFF. This chain links TRBV4-3 with TRBJ1-1; D is ambiguous. V was trimmed by 0 bases and J by 1 base, leaving 9 bases between them. Per the germline V gene, CDR1 is LGHNA and CDR2 is YSLEER. The CDR3 is 15 amino acids.

This chain links TRBV4-3 with TRBJ2-6; possibly TRBD1 for D (6 bases). The CDR3 extends over 21 amino acids. CDR1 and CDR2 (germline): LGHNA, YSLEER. V was clipped by 4 bases and J by 0 bases, with 25 bases between them. CDR3 sequence reads: CASSRLTGTYFSSSGANVLTF. Written as DNA, the CDR3 is TGCGCCAGCAGCCGATTAACCGGGACATACTTTTCGAGCTCTGGGGCCAACGTCCTGACTTTC.

This clonotype has a count of ten or more. This chain connects TRBV6-5 to TRBJ1-3, with D hard to call. Germline V gene lookup returns CDR1 MNHEY and CDR2 SVGAGI. The CDR3 has 16 amino acids. Trimming took 6 bases from V and 0 from J, leaving 15 bases between them. For the CDR3, the DNA is TGTGCCAGCAGCCCAAGACGCGGCAGCTCTGGAAACACCATATATTTT. Protein product: CASSPRRGSSGNTIYF.

This clonotype was seen repeatedly, ten times or more. The V gene is TRBV14, the J gene TRBJ1-1, with unresolved D. Trimming took off 1 base at V and 9 bases at J, with 9 bases between the two ends. CDR3 length: 12 residues. Germline CDR1 and CDR2: SGHDN and FVKESK. In DNA form, the CDR3 reads TGTGCCAGCAGCCAAGTGAGTGCAAAAGCTTTCTTT. Residues: CASSQVSAKAFF. Combining the CDR3 with reference TRBV14 and TRBJ1-1 gives the whole variable domain EAGVTQFPSHSVIEKGQTVTLRCDPISGHDNLYWYRRVMGKEIKFLLHFVKESKQDESGMPNNRFLAERTGGTYSTLKVQPAELEDSGVYFCASSQVSAKAFFGQGTRLTVV.

This clonotype was detected many times. V and J are TRBV12-3 or TRBV12-4 and TRBJ1-1, with a tentative D call TRBD1 (6 bases). The CDR3 has 14 amino acids. V was shortened by 6 bases and J by 5 bases, with 16 bases between the two germline ends. The CDR3 protein is CASSSRQEGTEAFF. The DNA of the CDR3 is TGTGCCAGCAGCTCTCGACAGGAGGGAACTGAAGCTTTCTTT.

This clonotype has more than one count but fewer than ten. The chain carries TRBV3-1 and TRBJ1-2; 7 bases line up with TRBD1. The CDR3 extends over 15 amino acids. Looked up from germline, CDR1 is LGHDT and CDR2 is YNNKEL (reference sequence). V dropped 0 bases and J dropped 4; count of bases not matched to a gene: 5. The CDR3 region has the DNA TGTGCCAGCAGCCAAGACACAGGGGCGGGCTATGGCTACACCTTC. Translation: CASSQDTGAGYGYTF.

This clonotype was recorded at least ten times. This chain links TRBV10-3 with TRBJ2-2; 11 nucleotides line up with TRBD2. V trimming: 4 bases; J trimming: 4 bases; junction bases outside the gene matches: 2. CDR3 length: 15 residues. Germline CDR1 is ENHRY and CDR2 is SYGVKD. The chain's CDR3 is CAISGGLAATGELFF. CDR3 nucleotides: TGTGCCATCAGTGGGGGACTAGCGGCCACCGGGGAGCTGTTTTTT.

This clonotype was observed at least ten times. This sequence joins TRBV7-2 and TRBJ1-4, with D tentatively TRBD1 (6 bases). CDR3 size: 16 residues. CDR1 SGHTA and CDR2 FQGNSA come from the germline V gene. V was trimmed by 4 bases and J by 0 bases, leaving 12 bases between them. The CDR3 DNA reads TGTGCCAGCAGCTCATGGGGGGGCGCAACTAATGAAAAACTGTTTTTT. Its translation: CASSSWGGATNEKLFF.

This clonotype showed up just a few times. The genes are TRBV7-9 and TRBJ2-4; D is perhaps TRBD2 (5 bases). V shed 4 bases and J shed 3 bases, with 22 bases lying between them. Germline V CDR1 and CDR2: SEHNR, FQNEAQ (reference sequence). CDR3 size: 18 residues. The CDR3 sequence: CASSSMDYRRKGKNIQYF. The CDR3 nucleotides are TGTGCCAGCAGCTCCATGGATTATCGGAGGAAGGGCAAAAACATTCAGTACTTC.

The rearrangement links TRBV5-6 to TRBJ2-1, with TRBD1 matching 9 bases. The CDR3 contains 16 residues. Germline trimming cut 6 bases from V and 8 bases from J; bases unmatched to any gene: 15. Germline CDR1 is SGHDT and CDR2 is YYEEEE. The CDR3 DNA sequence: TGTGCCAGCAACCGCTTATCCGGGACAGGGTTTTATGAGCAGTTCTTC. It codes for CASNRLSGTGFYEQFF.

This clonotype was observed many times. V is TRBV27 and J is TRBJ1-4, with D perhaps matching TRBD1 (6 bases). V was trimmed by 4 bases and J by 7 bases, leaving 16 bases between them. CDR3 length: 15 amino acids. The germline V gene has CDR1 MNHEY and CDR2 SMNVEV (reference sequence). The CDR3, as DNA: TGTGCCAGCAGTTCGCGACAGGAGGGCCTTGAAAAACTGTTTTTT. Protein: CASSSRQEGLEKLFF.

Many counts were recorded for this clonotype. The rearrangement uses TRBV6-5 and TRBJ1-1; maybe TRBD1 (6 bases). This CDR3 spans 13 amino acids. CDR1 MNHEY and CDR2 SVGAGI come from the germline V gene. Trimming removed 4 bases at V and 10 bases at J, with 16 bases between. CDR3 region: CASSWGTTSLAFF. CDR3 coding DNA: TGTGCCAGCAGTTGGGGGACAACCTCTCTAGCTTTCTTT.